This TCR beta chain was documented in a study of vaccination effects on CD4 cells after COVID-19. On the study more broadly: In the ViraFEST assay, antigen-specific CD4+ clonotypes were identified by expansion after peptide-pool stimulation. Two doses of either BNT162b2 or mRNA-1273 were given to each participant. Broader study findings: Late after vaccination, infection- and vaccine-induced clones showed marked clonal contraction.

Profiled with immunoSEQ multiplex PCR; TCRdb holds only in-frame clones, not every one. The sample lists about 50,000 clones, about 74% seen once, with just over 3% in the top ten. This CDR3 contains 12 residues. Trimming removed 10 bases from V and 2 bases from J, with 10 bases in between. Germline V gene lookup returns CDR1 KGHDR and CDR2 SFDVKD. This clone showed up just once. The antigen remains undetermined. Culture proceeded for about 11 days, and CD4+ T cells were then isolated. The source of this sequence is a human donor who received a COVID-19 vaccine. The V gene is TRBV24-1, the J gene TRBJ1-2; weak D call: TRBD1 (5 bases). Here the sequenced sample was CD4+ T cells from PBMCs cultured without peptide, taken before COVID-19 vaccination. CDR3 nucleotides: TGTGCCACAGGGGAACCGAACTATGGCTACACCTTC. Protein product: CATGEPNYGYTF.